This T cell receptor (beta chain) was sequenced during a study of T-cell reconstitution after alpha-beta-depleted transplantation in children. Trimming pared 6 bases from V and 4 bases from J, leaving 16 bases between. The CDR3 is 15 residues long. Library preparation (for TCRbeta) was performed with unique molecular identifiers. TCRdb re-called the PCR reads with MiXCR, one entry per CDR3 protein. The data contain 700,000 to 950,000 distinct CDR3 sequences, under 20% of them singletons. The sample holds a few counts of this clonotype. Here the sequenced sample was PBMCs, mostly from graft donor cells, taken 360 days after TCRalphabeta/CD19-depleted stem cell transplant. The chain links TRBV12-3 or TRBV12-4 to TRBJ2-1, with a weak D call TRBD2 (7 bases). The receptor was derived from a male patient between 5 and 17 years old who had a stem cell transplant for acute lymphoblastic leukemia, so the T cells may come from the graft donor. The DNA for the CDR3 is TGTGCCAGCAGGGCCCTAGGGGGGGAGTACAATGAGCAGTTCTTC. This gives the protein CASRALGGEYNEQFF.